This T cell receptor beta chain originates from a study of OX40 agonist ivuxolimab in advanced cancers. Here immunoSEQ multiplex PCR was the method, and the copy in TCRdb shows in-frame clones only, minus some. The data show tens of thousands of clones, approximately 86% seen once. Germline loops: CDR1 SGHTA, CDR2 FQGNSA. Trimming left V 2 bases short and J 0 bases short, with 14 bases between. The CDR3 contains 16 residues. This clonotype originated in an adult with an advanced solid tumor such as melanoma, head and neck, liver or kidney cancer. This chain joins TRBV7-2 and TRBJ2-7; D gene unclear. Here the sequenced sample was CD4+ or CD8+ T cells sorted from blood, taken in a trial of the OX40 agonist ivuxolimab. The CDR3 spells CASSLRGSPSSYEQYF. Here the CDR3 DNA reads TGTGCCAGCAGCTTACGAGGTAGCCCTAGCTCCTACGAGCAGTACTTC.